The sequence of this T cell receptor beta chain was determined in a study of shared clonotypes between healthy human individuals. Turning to the study itself: CD4 naive and memory got three plates each, CD8 naive two, CD8 memory one. Study-level points and caveats: Some clonotypes were shared by all four sorted-subset donors, while others were not shared. The non-shared ones had lower generation probabilities than the shared ones.

Assay: immunoSEQ multiplex PCR; the TCRdb copy retains only in-frame clones and omits some. The sample lists over a million clones; 98% were seen once. Participating donors were healthy, HIV-negative adults free of recent acute infections or vaccinations. Every contributor of samples was a Caucasian grown-up residing in Nashville, Tennessee. V was pared by 1 base and J by 2 bases, with 1 base of the junction left unmatched. The CDR3 runs 15 residues. The germline gives CDR1 MNHNS, CDR2 SASEGT. Turning to this clone: Its matching antigen is unknown.

The sequencing sample was made of naive CD4+ T cells sorted from blood. Subset denoted: CD45RA+ positively selected. The TCR was taken from a man between 25 and 39 years old in good health. This chain connects TRBV6-1 to TRBJ2-7; 11 bases are shared with TRBD1. In DNA, the CDR3 is TGTGCCAGCAGTGAAGGGGACAGGGGGACCTACGAGCAGTACTTC. Its translation is CASSEGDRGTYEQYF.